Presented here are 32 T cell receptor beta chains from one specimen sequenced in a study of T cells in Graves' hyperthyroidism and ophthalmopathy. RNA transcripts provided the source from which TCR beta CDR3 regions were amplified. Carried out on the TCR CDR3, a first-round RT-PCR used the HTBI primer set. Each CDR3 protein gets one entry after TCRdb re-called the multiplex PCR reads with MiXCR. The table has 400,000 to 500,000 distinct CDR3 sequences, approximately 15% seen once. Sequencing input: blood. The origin of the receptors is a young man with Graves' ophthalmopathy.

The chain carries TRBV7-9 and TRBJ1-4; D is unclear. V was shortened by 2 bases and J by 5 bases, with 9 bases between the two germline ends. CDR1 is SEHNR and CDR2 is FQNEAQ in the germline V gene (reference sequence). The length of the CDR3 is 14 residues. This CDR3 is CASSLSRENEKLFF. In DNA, the CDR3 is TGTGCCAGCAGCTTATCTCGGGAGAATGAAAAACTGTTTTTT.

The chain carries TRBV29-1 and TRBJ1-2, with 8 bases that match TRBD1. V shed 4 bases and J 8 bases; nucleotides not matched to a gene: 9. The CDR3 contains 13 residues. Germline-derived CDR1 and CDR2 are SQVTM and ANQGSEA. In nucleotides, the CDR3 is TGCAGCGTTGTTCTTGGACAGGGTCGGGGCTACACCTTC. This gives the protein CSVVLGQGRGYTF. Filled out from reference TRBV29-1 and TRBJ1-2, the complete variable domain reads SAVISQKPSRDICQRGTSLTIQCQVDSQVTMMFWYRQQPGQSLTLIATANQGSEATYESGFVIDKFPISRPNLTFSTLTVSNMSPEDSSIYLCSVVLGQGRGYTFGSGTRLTVV.

Ten or more counts support this clonotype. J is TRBJ2-3 and V is TRBV20-1; 12 bases align to TRBD2. From germline, CDR1 is DFQATT and CDR2 SNEGSKA (reference sequence). The CDR3 is 13 residues long. Trimming took 5 bases from V and 5 from J; bases not matched to a gene: 2. CDR3 in DNA: TGCAGTGCTGAGACTAGCGGGGGAGATACGCAGTATTTT. Translation gives CSAETSGGDTQYF.

This clonotype was seen a few times. This chain links TRBV29-1 with TRBJ2-4; D unclear. The CDR3 runs 12 residues. Trimming stripped 4 bases from V and 1 base from J, with 5 bases between. Germline CDR1 SQVTM, CDR2 ANQGSEA. The CDR3 is CSVGSAKNIQYF. Written as DNA, the CDR3 is TGCAGCGTTGGTTCGGCCAAAAACATTCAGTACTTC.

This clonotype occurred many times. The rearrangement links TRBV12-3 or TRBV12-4 to TRBJ1-6, with no clear D. The CDR3 spans 14 residues. V was shortened by 3 bases and J by 8 bases, with 11 bases between the two germline ends. This chain's CDR3 is CASSFGETDSPLHF. The DNA of the CDR3 is TGTGCCAGCAGTTTCGGGGAGACCGATTCACCCCTCCACTTT.

This clonotype was recorded many times. J is TRBJ2-3 and V is TRBV29-1, with 10 positions matching TRBD1. Germline lookup yields CDR1 SQVTM and CDR2 ANQGSEA. V shed 7 bases, J shed 5 bases, and the junction held 12 bases outside the gene matches. The CDR3 length is 15 residues. CDR3 sequence reads: CSDLRQGAWGDTQYF. The CDR3 nucleotides are TGCAGCGATCTTAGACAGGGGGCGTGGGGAGATACGCAGTATTTT.

This clonotype was observed at least ten times. The DNA of the CDR3 is TGTGCCAGCAGTTTCGGACACCAAACAAATTCACCCCTCCACTTT. Translating it yields CASSFGHQTNSPLHF. V usage is TRBV12-3 or TRBV12-4 and J usage is TRBJ1-6; a possible D gene is TRBD1 (5 bases). V dropped 3 bases and J dropped 7 bases, with 13 bases sitting between them. The CDR3 length is 15 residues.

This clonotype was detected many times. This chain uses TRBV28 with TRBJ2-3; possible D gene TRBD2, 6 bases. From germline, CDR1 is MDHEN and CDR2 SYDVKM. The CDR3 is 18 amino acids. With 1 base removed from V and 5 bases from J, the gap between germline ends came to 22 bases. CDR3 loop: CASSLLAPKRAGRDTQYF. CDR3 DNA: TGTGCCAGCAGTTTATTAGCCCCCAAGCGAGCGGGTAGAGATACGCAGTATTTT. Combining the CDR3 with reference TRBV28 and TRBJ2-3 gives the whole variable domain DVKVTQSSRYLVKRTGEKVFLECVQDMDHENMFWYRQDPGLGLRLIYFSYDVKMKEKGDIPEGYSVSREKKERFSLILESASTNQTSMYLCASSLLAPKRAGRDTQYFGPGTRLTVL.

V and J are TRBV15 and TRBJ1-2; D remains ambiguous. Per germline, CDR1 LNHNV and CDR2 YYDKDF (reference sequence). V was shortened by 3 bases and J by 5 bases, with 4 bases between the two germline ends. This CDR3 is built from 11 residues. The CDR3 loop is CATSRGYGYTF. The DNA for the CDR3 is TGTGCCACCAGCAGGGGTTATGGCTACACCTTC.

There are many counts of this clonotype. The rearrangement joins TRBV20-1 to TRBJ1-5; the D is unclear. In germline, CDR1 is DFQATT, CDR2 SNEGSKA (reference sequence). The V gene lost 6 bases and the J gene lost 4 bases, with 10 bases spanning the gap. CDR3 length: 12 amino acids. CDR3 amino acids: CSARSTNQPQHF. CDR3 nucleotides: TGCAGTGCACGTAGTACAAATCAGCCCCAGCATTTT.

The table lists this clonotype with many counts. The chain combines TRBV5-1 with TRBJ2-3; D remains ambiguous. V lost 4 bases, J lost 6 bases, and 18 bases lay in between. This CDR3 is 15 amino acids long. Germline V gene lookup returns CDR1 SGHRS and CDR2 YFSETQ. CDR3 sequence: CASSTVFSPSDTQYF. CDR3 in DNA: TGCGCCAGCAGCACCGTTTTTAGCCCTTCCGATACGCAGTATTTT.

This clonotype has more than one count but fewer than ten. A much larger clone lies a single base off, so this may be a read error. V gene TRBV7-9 combines with J gene TRBJ1-5; D is perhaps TRBD1 (5 bases). Germline lookup yields CDR1 SEHNR and CDR2 FQNEAQ (reference sequence). The CDR3 runs 12 residues. In DNA, the CDR3 is TGTGTCAGCAGCTTAAGGGGTCAGCCCCAGCATTTT. Amino acids: CVSSLRGQPQHF.

This clonotype was detected many times. The chain uses TRBV3-1 and TRBJ2-3; 8 positions match TRBD2. CDR1 LGHDT and CDR2 YNNKEL come from the germline V gene (reference sequence). The CDR3 is 15 amino acids. Trimming at V came to 4 bases and at J to 3 bases, leaving 6 bases not matched to a gene. CDR3 coding DNA: TGTGCCAGCAGCCCCACCGGGACTAGTACAGATACGCAGTATTTT. Translated: CASSPTGTSTDTQYF.

This clonotype came up once. A read error may be the cause here, since a much bigger clone is one base away. V usage is TRBV24-1 and J usage is TRBJ2-5; the D is unclear. Germline CDR1 reads KGHDR; CDR2 reads SFDVKD. Trimming left V 9 bases short and J 4 bases short, with 14 bases between. This CDR3 is 13 amino acids long. The CDR3 DNA reads TGTGCCACCCGCTCTGGGGAAGGAGAGACCCAGTACTTC. It codes for CATRSGEGETQYF.

Ten or more counts support this clonotype. The chain combines TRBV7-9 with TRBJ1-2; D is possibly TRBD1 (6 bases). The CDR3 has 18 amino acids. V was pared by 8 bases and J by 0 bases, with 25 bases between. Germline CDR1 is SEHNR and CDR2 is FQNEAQ (reference sequence). CDR3 loop: CASSGGGAGERANYGYTF. The CDR3 bases are TGTGCCAGCTCGGGAGGAGGGGCAGGGGAGCGAGCTAACTATGGCTACACCTTC. Combining the CDR3 with reference TRBV7-9 and TRBJ1-2 gives the whole variable domain DTGVSQNPRHKITKRGQNVTFRCDPISEHNRLYWYRQTLGQGPEFLTYFQNEAQLEKSRLLSDRFSAERPKGSFSTLEIQRTEQGDSAMYLCASSGGGAGERANYGYTFGSGTRLTVV.

The table lists this clonotype with many counts. The chain couples TRBV20-1 to TRBJ1-4; TRBD1 might be the D (5 bases). CDR1 DFQATT and CDR2 SNEGSKA come from the germline V gene (reference sequence). Trimming removed 4 bases from V and 3 bases from J, with 12 bases in between. The CDR3 contains 14 residues. The CDR3 sequence: CSATGTGPNEKLFF. The CDR3 nucleotides read TGCAGTGCTACAGGGACGGGACCTAATGAAAAACTGTTTTTT.

This clonotype came up many times. CDR3 coding DNA: TGTGCCAGCAGTTTTTGGCAGGGGATTGGAAACACCATATATTTT. Translating it yields CASSFWQGIGNTIYF. The chain employs TRBV12-3 or TRBV12-4 and TRBJ1-3, with D perhaps TRBD1 (6 bases). The CDR3 sequence is 15 residues long. Trimming cost V 3 bases and J 3 bases, with 12 bases left between them.

This clonotype was counted at least ten times. The chain couples TRBV28 to TRBJ2-7, with D perhaps matching TRBD1 (6 bases). This CDR3 spans 16 amino acids. Trimming cost V 2 bases and J 2 bases, with 16 bases left between them. Germline V gene sequence: CDR1 MDHEN, CDR2 SYDVKM. The CDR3 bases are TGTGCCAGCAGTTTAAAGGGGGACCGCCGAACCTACGAGCAGTACTTC. Translation gives CASSLKGDRRTYEQYF. The full variable domain, in which reference TRBV28 and TRBJ2-7 provide the parts outside the CDR3, is DVKVTQSSRYLVKRTGEKVFLECVQDMDHENMFWYRQDPGLGLRLIYFSYDVKMKEKGDIPEGYSVSREKKERFSLILESASTNQTSMYLCASSLKGDRRTYEQYFGPGTRLTVT.

This clonotype appeared many times. This chain connects TRBV6-1 to TRBJ1-2; D gene ambiguous. The CDR3 covers 14 residues. Germline V gene sequence: CDR1 MNHNS, CDR2 SASEGT. The V and J ends lost 6 bases and 4 bases respectively, with 15 bases between them. This chain's CDR3 is CASRSGVFGYGYTF. The DNA for the CDR3 is TGTGCCAGCAGGTCAGGAGTTTTCGGCTATGGCTACACCTTC.

This clonotype was detected ten times or more. The junction shows a germline mismatch at one end, possibly a read error. The chain carries TRBV2 and TRBJ2-2; a possible D gene is TRBD1 (5 bases). The CDR3 has 15 amino acids. CDR1 is SNHLY and CDR2 is FYNNEI in the germline V gene. CDR3 nucleotides: TGTGCCAGCTGTGACAGAGTACCGAACACCGGGGAGCTGTTTTTT. Translation gives CASCDRVPNTGELFF.

The chain links TRBV29-1 to TRBJ1-3, with TRBD1 identical over 7 bases. Trimming cost V 4 bases and J 4 bases; bases outside gene matches: 7. Germline V gene sequence: CDR1 SQVTM, CDR2 ANQGSEA. This CDR3 is 14 amino acids long. CDR3 loop: CSVVTPGQGNTIYF. In DNA form, the CDR3 reads TGCAGCGTTGTTACTCCGGGACAGGGAAACACCATATATTTT.

With regard to this clonotype: With a much larger clone just one base away, this may be a read error. The rearrangement joins TRBV30 to TRBJ2-3; D gene ambiguous. Germline CDR1 and CDR2: GTSNPN and SVGIG (reference sequence). The CDR3 has 14 residues. The CDR3 DNA is TGTGCCTGGAGTGAATCTGGATCTCGAGATACGAAGTATTTT. Amino acid sequence: CAWSESGSRDTKYF.

The chain couples TRBV30 to TRBJ2-1; TRBD2 might be the D (6 bases). Germline CDR1 reads GTSNPN; CDR2 reads SVGIG (reference sequence). V lost 1 base and J 8 bases, leaving 18 bases between the germline ends. The CDR3 has 15 amino acids. The CDR3 DNA is TGTGCCTGGAGTGCCGGGAGTACGTCCCTCGATGAGCAGTTCTTC. Translated: CAWSAGSTSLDEQFF.

The chain is built from TRBV18 and TRBJ2-1; either TRBD1 or TRBD2 may supply D (5 bases each). Trimming took 3 bases from V and 0 from J, leaving 9 bases between them. Germline CDR1 KGHSH, CDR2 LQKENI. The CDR3 has 15 residues. The CDR3 nucleotides read TGTGCCAGCTCACCCCGGGACGACTCCTACAATGAGCAGTTCTTC. Amino acids: CASSPRDDSYNEQFF.

This clonotype occurred a few times. The chain carries TRBV9 and TRBJ2-7, with D perhaps TRBD1 (7 bases). Germline CDR1 reads SGDLS; CDR2 reads YYNGEE. The CDR3 spans 13 residues. Trimming cost V 7 bases and J 0 bases, with 11 bases left between them. This CDR3 is CASGGGLSYEQYF. The CDR3 region has the DNA TGTGCCAGCGGAGGGGGCCTCTCCTACGAGCAGTACTTC.

This clonotype was counted a few times. The genes are TRBV4-1 and TRBJ2-1; either TRBD1 or TRBD2 may supply D (6 bases each). Germline assignment: CDR1 MGHRA and CDR2 YSYEKL. CDR3 length: 17 residues. The V gene lost 1 base and the J gene lost 4 bases, with 17 bases spanning the gap. The CDR3 reads CASSQVGGRTRYNEQFF. CDR3 coding DNA: TGCGCCAGCAGCCAAGTGGGGGGCCGGACCCGTTACAATGAGCAGTTCTTC.

This clonotype was seen repeatedly, ten times or more. The chain carries TRBV30 and TRBJ1-2; D may be TRBD1 (6 bases). V shed 0 bases and J shed 4 bases, with 15 bases lying between them. The length of the CDR3 is 15 residues. CDR1 and CDR2 (germline): GTSNPN, SVGIG (reference sequence). This CDR3 is CAWSVGTGRIYGYTF. The CDR3 nucleotides read TGTGCCTGGAGTGTAGGCACAGGGAGAATCTATGGCTACACCTTC.

The chain employs TRBV19 and TRBJ2-3; 9 bases match TRBD1. Trimming removed 1 base from V and 2 bases from J; junction bases left unmatched: 10. The CDR3 has 18 amino acids. Germline CDR1 and CDR2: LNHDA and SQIVND (reference sequence). In nucleotides, the CDR3 is TGTGCCAGTAGTATAGGCCCGTGGACAGGGGATACCACAGATACGCAGTATTTT. Amino acid sequence: CASSIGPWTGDTTDTQYF.

This clonotype ranks as medium-sized. The chain carries TRBV11-2 and TRBJ2-3; 9 bases align to TRBD2. V trimming: 1 base; J trimming: 6 bases; junction bases outside the gene matches: 5. There are 15 residues in the CDR3. Germline values: CDR1 SGHAT, CDR2 FQNNGV. Written as DNA, the CDR3 is TGTGCCAGCAGCTTAGGACTAGCGGAGCGGGATACGCAGTATTTT. Protein sequence: CASSLGLAERDTQYF.

A few counts support this clonotype. The CDR3 here is CAKVFLQETQYF. The CDR3 bases are TGTGCTAAAGTTTTCCTACAAGAGACCCAGTACTTC. The rearrangement links TRBV12-5 to TRBJ2-5; D is uncertain. Germline V CDR1 and CDR2: LGHNT, FRNRAP. Trimming left V 10 bases short and J 2 bases short, with 11 bases between. The CDR3 extends over 12 amino acids.

The rearrangement uses TRBV18 and TRBJ1-1; D not resolved. The CDR3 has 14 amino acids. V was trimmed by 3 bases and J by 4 bases, leaving 12 bases between them. Germline CDR1 KGHSH, CDR2 LQKENI. The CDR3 DNA reads as TGTGCCAGCTCACCTGGTCCTTCGAGCACTGAAGCTTTCTTT. Encoded protein: CASSPGPSSTEAFF.

This clonotype was seen more than once but under ten times. This chain connects TRBV4-1 to TRBJ1-1; the D gene is possibly TRBD1 (5 bases). Per the germline V gene, CDR1 is MGHRA and CDR2 is YSYEKL. The V end was cut by 4 bases, the J end by 11 bases, with 14 bases between. CDR3 length equals 12 residues. CDR3 residues: CASSRGNRGAFF. The CDR3 DNA is TGCGCCAGCAGCCGGGGGAACCGGGGGGCTTTCTTT.